The 30 T cell receptor beta chains below come from one sample, sequenced in a study of blood T cells in healthy people across ages. A J-beta primer mix and a sample-barcoded 5' primer were used in a second PCR of roughly 7 to 12 cycles. MiXCR, run by TCRdb on the 5' RACE reads, gives a single entry per CDR3 protein. The sample consists of roughly 2 million distinct CDR3 sequences, approximately 50% of them appearing once. Sequencing used blood. These receptors originate from a woman aged 40 to 50 in good health.

CDR3 region: CASRAAEAGSYEQYF. CDR3 bases: TGTGCCAGCAGGGCCGCTGAGGCAGGGTCCTACGAGCAGTACTTC. The rearrangement links TRBV27 to TRBJ2-7; the D gene is possibly TRBD1 (5 bases). V was trimmed by 6 bases and J by 1 base, leaving 16 bases between them. The germline gives CDR1 MNHEY, CDR2 SMNVEV (reference sequence). This CDR3 contains 15 residues.

This clonotype was counted only a few times. This chain links TRBV5-1 with TRBJ2-5; 7 bases align to TRBD1. The CDR3 consists of 17 residues. From germline, CDR1 is SGHRS and CDR2 YFSETQ. V shed 2 bases, J shed 2 bases, and the junction held 12 bases outside the gene matches. For the CDR3, the DNA is TGCGCCAGCAGCTTTTCGGGACAGCGAGACGAGCAAGAGACCCAGTACTTC. Translated, it gives CASSFSGQRDEQETQYF.

The chain's CDR3 is CASSTFWDREFLGEQYF. In nucleotides, the CDR3 is TGTGCCAGCAGCACATTCTGGGACAGGGAATTTTTGGGCGAGCAGTACTTC. The chain combines TRBV27 with TRBJ2-5; the match to TRBD1 covers 9 bases. The DNA end is more similar to TRBJ2-7, so the J call may be wrong. This CDR3 contains 17 residues. Germline V lookup: CDR1 MNHEY, CDR2 SMNVEV (reference sequence).

The chain joins TRBV29-1 to TRBJ1-1; D uncertain. This CDR3 is 13 amino acids long. With 8 bases removed from V and 0 bases from J, the gap between germline ends came to 13 bases. From germline, CDR1 is SQVTM and CDR2 ANQGSEA. The DNA of the CDR3 is TGCAGCTTCGGAGCCACCATGAACACTGAAGCTTTCTTT. Protein product: CSFGATMNTEAFF. Full variable domain (rest looked up from reference TRBV29-1 and TRBJ1-1): SAVISQKPSRDICQRGTSLTIQCQVDSQVTMMFWYRQQPGQSLTLIATANQGSEATYESGFVIDKFPISRPNLTFSTLTVSNMSPEDSSIYLCSFGATMNTEAFFGQGTRLTVV.

The CDR3 nucleotides are TGTGCCAGCAGCCTATCAGGGGACATCCAAAGGGACACCTTC. It is translated as CASSLSGDIQRDTF. This sequence joins TRBV11-1 and TRBJ1-2, with a weak D call TRBD1 (6 bases). V was pared by 5 bases and J by 12 bases, with 22 bases between. In germline, CDR1 is SGHAT, CDR2 FQDESV (reference sequence). This CDR3 region has 14 residues.

The chain is built from TRBV7-6 and TRBJ2-5; the match to TRBD1 covers 7 bases. The J call may be faulty, since TRBJ2-7 better matches the DNA end. The CDR3 has 13 residues. The germline V gene has CDR1 SGHVS and CDR2 FNYEAQ. CDR3 nucleotide sequence: TGTGCCAGCAGCCATGACAGGGACTACGAGCAGTACTTC. Translated, it gives CASSHDRDYEQYF.

The genes are TRBV5-1 and TRBJ2-1; 13 bases line up with TRBD2. CDR3 length: 18 residues. Germline CDR1 reads SGHRS; CDR2 reads YFSETQ. With V trimmed by 1 base and J by 0 bases, 4 bases remained unmatched. The CDR3 nucleotides read TGCGCCAGCAGCTTGTGGACTAGCGGGGGTGTCTCCTACAATGAGCAGTTCTTC. Encoded protein: CASSLWTSGGVSYNEQFF.

Comments on this clonotype: Relative to the germline gene, one junction end is altered; a read error may explain this. The V call is TRBV3-1, the J call TRBJ2-7; weak D call: TRBD1 (6 bases). CDR3 length equals 13 residues. CDR1 and CDR2 from the germline V gene are LGHDT and YNNKEL (reference sequence). CDR3: CASSGDTSYGQYF. The CDR3 DNA sequence: TGTGCCAGCAGCGGGGACACCTCCTACGGGCAGTACTTC.

The rearrangement uses TRBV20-1 and TRBJ2-7, with 9 positions matching TRBD1. Per germline, CDR1 DFQATT and CDR2 SNEGSKA (reference sequence). The CDR3 sequence is 17 residues long. With 3 bases clipped from V and 0 bases from J, the junction kept 12 bases outside the gene matches. The CDR3 sequence: CSASFPRTGVLSYEQYF. The CDR3 DNA reads TGCAGTGCTAGTTTCCCCAGGACAGGGGTCCTCTCCTACGAGCAGTACTTC.

The rearrangement joins TRBV10-2 to TRBJ1-6; D is ambiguous. Germline CDR1 and CDR2: WSHSY and SAAADI. Trimming cost V 2 bases and J 6 bases, with 11 bases left between them. The CDR3 length is 15 residues. The DNA of the CDR3 is TGCGCCAGCAGTGAGATAGGAGGAACTAATTCACCCCTCCACTTT. This sequence encodes CASSEIGGTNSPLHF.

This clonotype was seen more than once but under ten times. The chain carries TRBV7-2 and TRBJ2-5; 12 bases match TRBD1. The DNA end is a closer match to TRBJ2-7, so the J assignment may be wrong. CDR1 is SGHTA and CDR2 is FQGNSA in the germline V gene. The CDR3 is 16 residues long. The CDR3 coding sequence is TGTGCCAGCAGCTTATCAGCAGGGACAGGGGGCGGCGAGCAGTACTTC. It yields the protein CASSLSAGTGGGEQYF.

This clonotype was counted only a few times. The chain carries TRBV5-4 and TRBJ1-6; D is possibly TRBD1 (5 bases). V shed 4 bases and J shed 7 bases, with 15 bases lying between them. The CDR3 extends over 15 amino acids. Germline V gives CDR1 SGHNT, CDR2 YYREEE (reference sequence). CDR3 coding DNA: TGTGCCAGCAGCCTACAAGGGGCTCTAAATTCACCCCTCCACTTT. As protein: CASSLQGALNSPLHF.

V is TRBV7-8 and J is TRBJ1-2; D is unclear. Trimming took off 2 bases at V and 2 bases at J, with 15 bases between the two ends. Germline V lookup: CDR1 SGHVS, CDR2 FQNEAQ. CDR3 length equals 16 residues. CDR3 in DNA: TGTGCCAGCAGCTTATTTCCGGTTGGAGGGAACTATGGCTACACCTTC. Residues: CASSLFPVGGNYGYTF.

This clonotype turned up a few times. J is TRBJ2-5 and V is TRBV4-1; 10 bases map to TRBD2. The CDR3 covers 15 residues. The J segment lost 1 base and the V segment lost 8 bases, leaving 7 bases of the junction unmatched. Germline CDR1 and CDR2: MGHRA and YSYEKL. The CDR3 nucleotides read TGCGCCAGCCGAAGCGGGGGGGCTCGCCAAGAGACCCAGTACTTC. This sequence encodes CASRSGGARQETQYF.

This clonotype was seen a handful of times. V gene TRBV6-2 or TRBV6-3 combines with J gene TRBJ2-5; D not resolved. The J call may not be correct, given that the DNA end is closer to TRBJ2-1. CDR3 size: 11 residues. Germline values: CDR1 MNHEY, CDR2 SVGEGT. Here the CDR3 reads CASKILETQFF. DNA for the CDR3: TGTGCCAGCAAGATCCTAGAGACCCAGTTCTTC.

The chain carries TRBV4-3 and TRBJ1-6, with a tentative D call TRBD1 (5 bases). The ends were cut back, 0 bases at V and 14 bases at J, with 14 bases in the middle. The CDR3 consists of 14 residues. From germline, CDR1 is LGHNA and CDR2 YSLEER. The CDR3 here is CASSQDRDRGALHF. The CDR3 DNA reads TGCGCCAGCAGCCAAGACCGGGACCGTGGAGCCCTCCACTTT.

The chain carries TRBV28 and TRBJ1-2; no reliable D call. The germline V gene encodes CDR1 MDHEN and CDR2 SYDVKM. V gave up 6 bases and J gave up 7 bases, with 6 bases separating them. The CDR3 consists of 10 residues. The CDR3 region is CASSNSGYTF. The CDR3 DNA reads as TGTGCCAGCAGCAATTCTGGCTACACCTTC.

For the CDR3, the DNA is TGTGCCAGCAGCCAAGAGACCGCATATGGCTACACCTTC. Protein product: CASSQETAYGYTF. This chain connects TRBV14 to TRBJ1-2; D remains unclear. The CDR3 has 13 residues. Per the germline V gene, CDR1 is SGHDN and CDR2 is FVKESK. V shed 0 bases and J shed 5 bases, with 7 bases lying between them.

The chain carries TRBV2 and TRBJ1-6; D is unresolved. This CDR3 region has 14 residues. Per the germline V gene, CDR1 is SNHLY and CDR2 is FYNNEI. Deletions cut 7 bases from V and 7 bases from J, with 14 bases between. The CDR3 protein is CASIGGLGNSPLHF. The DNA of the CDR3 is TGTGCCAGCATCGGTGGGTTGGGGAATTCACCCCTCCACTTT. Using reference TRBV2 and TRBJ1-6 for the parts outside the CDR3, the full variable domain is EPEVTQTPSHQVTQMGQEVILRCVPISNHLYFYWYRQILGQKVEFLVSFYNNEISEKSEIFDDQFSVERPDGSNFTLKIRSTKLEDSAMYFCASIGGLGNSPLHFGNGTRLTVT.

The CDR3 here is CASSALTGTSGSDTQYF. The CDR3 region has the DNA TGTGCCAGCAGCGCCCTCACCGGGACTAGCGGATCAGATACGCAGTATTTT. The rearrangement links TRBV5-4 to TRBJ2-3, with 11 bases matching TRBD2. Germline CDR1 reads SGHNT; CDR2 reads YYREEE (reference sequence). With 4 bases clipped from V and 4 bases from J, the junction kept 11 bases outside the gene matches. This CDR3 contains 17 residues.

The V call is TRBV6-5, the J call TRBJ1-2; D gene uncertain. The V gene lost 6 bases and the J gene lost 0 bases, with 17 bases spanning the gap. CDR1 is MNHEY, CDR2 SVGAGI, per germline. CDR3 length equals 16 residues. CDR3 DNA sequence: TGTGCCAGCAGACAGACGACAAGCGGGTCTAACTATGGCTACACCTTC. This translates into CASRQTTSGSNYGYTF.

J is TRBJ2-5 and V is TRBV7-2; 8 bases are a match to TRBD1. Trimming removed 5 bases from V and 2 bases from J; junction bases left unmatched: 7. CDR3 size: 15 residues. Per the germline V gene, CDR1 is SGHTA and CDR2 is FQGNSA. This CDR3 is CASSSTGGGQETQYF. DNA of the CDR3: TGTGCCAGCAGCAGCACAGGGGGTGGGCAAGAGACCCAGTACTTC.

The chain links TRBV29-1 to TRBJ2-3; D perhaps matches TRBD2 (5 bases). The germline V and J ends were trimmed by 4 bases and 2 bases, with 13 bases remaining between them. The CDR3 extends over 14 amino acids. In germline, CDR1 is SQVTM, CDR2 ANQGSEA. In DNA form, the CDR3 reads TGCAGCGTTGGAAAAGCGGTGACCACAGATACGCAGTATTTT. This gives the protein CSVGKAVTTDTQYF.

The chain recombines TRBV4-1 with TRBJ1-2; no reliable D call. This CDR3 is 14 amino acids long. Germline values: CDR1 MGHRA, CDR2 YSYEKL. V was trimmed by 0 bases and J by 12 bases, leaving 17 bases between them. CDR3 bases: TGCGCCAGCAGCCAAGAAATAGCGGGGTACGGCCACACCTTC. This translates into CASSQEIAGYGHTF.

The DNA for the CDR3 is TGCGCCAGCAGCCAAGCTCGGAATGAGCAGTTCTTC. Translation: CASSQARNEQFF. The chain carries TRBV4-1 and TRBJ2-1; no firm D call. CDR1 is MGHRA and CDR2 is YSYEKL in the germline V gene. CDR3 length: 12 amino acids. Trimming cost V 1 base and J 7 bases, with 5 bases left between them.

The J gene is TRBJ1-5, the V gene TRBV4-3, with D perhaps TRBD1 (5 bases). CDR1 and CDR2 (germline): LGHNA, YSLEER. Between the trimmed V and J ends, which lost 1 base and 0 bases, there was a span of 7 bases. The CDR3 runs 15 residues. Here the CDR3 DNA reads TGCGCCAGCAGCCAAGGCAGGGATAGCAATCAGCCCCAGCATTTT. The encoded protein is CASSQGRDSNQPQHF.

The V gene is TRBV6-5, the J gene TRBJ2-4, with D possibly matching TRBD1 (6 bases). This CDR3 comprises 17 residues. The V end was cut by 0 bases, the J end by 1 base, with 13 bases between. CDR1 and CDR2 (germline): MNHEY, SVGAGI. The CDR3 sequence: CASSYSDRLSAKNIQYF. For the CDR3, the DNA is TGTGCCAGCAGTTACTCCGACAGGCTGTCGGCCAAAAACATTCAGTACTTC.

The J gene is TRBJ2-3, the V gene TRBV27, with 7 bases aligning to TRBD2. Germline CDR1 reads MNHEY; CDR2 reads SMNVEV (reference sequence). The CDR3 is 16 amino acids. After removal of 7 bases from V and 2 bases from J, the junction contained 12 bases not matched to a gene. CDR3 DNA sequence: TGTGCCAGCAAGATAGGGACGGGGACTAACACAGATACGCAGTATTTT. Protein sequence: CASKIGTGTNTDTQYF.

This chain joins TRBV18 and TRBJ2-1; possible D gene TRBD2, 6 bases. The CDR3 has 16 residues. The V and J ends lost 6 bases and 7 bases respectively, with 22 bases between them. Per the germline V gene, CDR1 is KGHSH and CDR2 is LQKENI. As DNA, the CDR3 is TGTGCCAGCTCTACAAGTCTAGGACAAGGGAGGAATGAGCAGTTCTTC. It specifies CASSTSLGQGRNEQFF.

The chain has TRBV20-1 and TRBJ2-1; a possible D gene is TRBD2 (7 bases). Trimming pared 0 bases from V and 10 bases from J, leaving 25 bases between. Germline CDR1 reads DFQATT; CDR2 reads SNEGSKA (reference sequence). The length of the CDR3 is 17 residues. The CDR3 DNA reads as TGCAGTGCTAGAGATTTGGGGGGGGGCCAGCTTTCGGAGGAGCAGTTCTTC. It specifies CSARDLGGGQLSEEQFF.